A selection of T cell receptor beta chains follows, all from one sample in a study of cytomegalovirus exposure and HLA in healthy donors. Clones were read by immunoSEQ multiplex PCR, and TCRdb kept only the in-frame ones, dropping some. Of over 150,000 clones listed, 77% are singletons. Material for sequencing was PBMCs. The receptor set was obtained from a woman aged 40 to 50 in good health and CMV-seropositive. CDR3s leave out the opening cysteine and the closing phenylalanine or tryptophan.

cdr3_aa: ASSFEQSNQPQH
j_call: TRBJ1-5
v_call: TRBV19
cdr3_length: 12

cdr3_aa: ASSLTSGATDTQY
j_call: TRBJ2-3
v_call: TRBV7-9
cdr3_length: 13

cdr3_aa: ASRSGLAGNFVKQY
j_call: TRBJ2-7
v_call: TRBV28
cdr3_length: 14

cdr3_aa: AWSLGTDVGYT
j_call: TRBJ1-2
v_call: TRBV30
cdr3_length: 11

cdr3_aa: ASRDYSYEQY
j_call: TRBJ2-7
v_call: TRBV10-2
cdr3_length: 10

cdr3_aa: ASSLSAASSGNTIY
j_call: TRBJ1-3
v_call: TRBV7-9
cdr3_length: 14

cdr3_aa: ASSVSGGFYNEQF
j_call: TRBJ2-1
v_call: TRBV9
cdr3_length: 13

cdr3_aa: AWSAQGRLNTEAF
j_call: TRBJ1-1
v_call: TRBV30
cdr3_length: 13

cdr3_aa: ASSLGRVASTDTQY
j_call: TRBJ2-3
v_call: TRBV28
cdr3_length: 14

cdr3_aa: ASSLTGGGNQPQH
j_call: TRBJ1-5
v_call: TRBV5-1
cdr3_length: 13

cdr3_aa: ASSFVSRNTEAF
j_call: TRBJ1-1
v_call: TRBV11-2
cdr3_length: 12

cdr3_aa: ASSDETGGREQY
j_call: TRBJ2-7
v_call: TRBV6-1
cdr3_length: 12

cdr3_aa: SVEVLGQGRPYEQY
j_call: TRBJ2-7
v_call: TRBV29-1
cdr3_length: 14

cdr3_aa: SASLEYTQY
j_call: TRBJ2-3
v_call: TRBV20-1
cdr3_length: 9

cdr3_aa: ASSVDRGYQETQY
j_call: TRBJ2-5
v_call: TRBV9
cdr3_length: 13

cdr3_aa: ASSLLYSFNNQPQH
j_call: TRBJ1-5
v_call: TRBV28
cdr3_length: 14

cdr3_aa: ASSLDPSGTYEQY
j_call: -
v_call: TRBV7-6
cdr3_length: 13

cdr3_aa: ASSWGQGAYEQY
j_call: TRBJ2-7
v_call: TRBV6-5
cdr3_length: 12

cdr3_aa: ASRDSLTYEQY
j_call: TRBJ2-7
v_call: TRBV7-9
cdr3_length: 11

cdr3_aa: ASRAPNSPLH
j_call: TRBJ1-6
v_call: TRBV25-1
cdr3_length: 10

cdr3_aa: ASSFPGFNSPLH
j_call: TRBJ1-6
v_call: TRBV19
cdr3_length: 12

cdr3_aa: ASSQQGTGELF
j_call: TRBJ2-2
v_call: TRBV14
cdr3_length: 11

cdr3_aa: ASSLGGRGTNEKLF
j_call: TRBJ1-4
v_call: TRBV7-8
cdr3_length: 14

cdr3_aa: ASSPGTGFRDTQY
j_call: TRBJ2-3
v_call: TRBV18
cdr3_length: 13

cdr3_aa: ASSLRSSGEETQY
j_call: TRBJ2-5
v_call: TRBV5-4
cdr3_length: 13

cdr3_aa: ASSLDLGANTEAF
j_call: TRBJ1-1
v_call: TRBV5-6
cdr3_length: 13

cdr3_aa: ASSDGRARPYEQY
j_call: TRBJ2-7
v_call: TRBV2
cdr3_length: 13

cdr3_aa: SVGLAGGQDTEAF
j_call: TRBJ1-1
v_call: TRBV29-1
cdr3_length: 13

cdr3_aa: ASAVSPSSYEQY
j_call: TRBJ2-7
v_call: TRBV6-1
cdr3_length: 12

cdr3_aa: ASSIERQGAGRNQPQH
j_call: TRBJ1-5
v_call: TRBV19
cdr3_length: 16

cdr3_aa: ASSMRTANTEAF
j_call: TRBJ1-1
v_call: TRBV19
cdr3_length: 12

cdr3_aa: ARSLRQQEDLEAF
j_call: TRBJ1-1
v_call: TRBV5-3
cdr3_length: 13

cdr3_aa: AAQGRWDQPQH
j_call: TRBJ1-5
v_call: TRBV2
cdr3_length: 11

cdr3_aa: ASSLASGANTGELF
j_call: TRBJ2-2
v_call: TRBV7-2
cdr3_length: 14

cdr3_aa: ASSDSGAAEAF
j_call: TRBJ1-1
v_call: TRBV25-1
cdr3_length: 11

cdr3_aa: ASSPSRGQTGGYT
j_call: TRBJ1-2
v_call: TRBV19
cdr3_length: 13

cdr3_aa: ASSGHPGTPGAGANVLT
j_call: TRBJ2-6
v_call: TRBV7-9
cdr3_length: 17

cdr3_aa: ASRQSPGTYEQY
j_call: TRBJ2-7
v_call: TRBV19
cdr3_length: 12

cdr3_aa: AWSELAGPTDTQY
j_call: TRBJ2-3
v_call: TRBV30
cdr3_length: 13

cdr3_aa: ASSPQGQQETQY
j_call: TRBJ2-5
v_call: TRBV5-1
cdr3_length: 12

cdr3_aa: ASSVVGTGETEAF
j_call: TRBJ1-1
v_call: TRBV9
cdr3_length: 13

cdr3_aa: ASSLAASGMGNTQY
j_call: TRBJ2-3
v_call: TRBV5-1
cdr3_length: 14

cdr3_aa: ASRPTGTYTEAF
j_call: TRBJ1-1
v_call: TRBV2
cdr3_length: 12

cdr3_aa: ASSSTSGSTDTQY
j_call: TRBJ2-3
v_call: TRBV5-1
cdr3_length: 13

cdr3_aa: ASSHWGLAGGLAGELF
j_call: TRBJ2-2
v_call: TRBV7-2
cdr3_length: 16

cdr3_aa: ASSPGRGASYEQY
j_call: TRBJ2-7
v_call: TRBV7-2
cdr3_length: 13